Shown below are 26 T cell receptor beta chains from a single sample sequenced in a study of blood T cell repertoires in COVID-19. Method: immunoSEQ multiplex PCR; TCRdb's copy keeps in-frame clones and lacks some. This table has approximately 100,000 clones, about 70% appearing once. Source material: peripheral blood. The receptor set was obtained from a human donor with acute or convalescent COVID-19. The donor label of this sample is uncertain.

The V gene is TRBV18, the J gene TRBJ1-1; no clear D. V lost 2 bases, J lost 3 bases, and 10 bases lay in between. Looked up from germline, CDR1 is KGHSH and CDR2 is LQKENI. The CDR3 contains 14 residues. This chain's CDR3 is CASSPLITDTEAFF. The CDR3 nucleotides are TGTGCCAGCTCACCATTAATAACGGACACTGAAGCTTTCTTT. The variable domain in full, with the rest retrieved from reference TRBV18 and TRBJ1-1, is NAGVMQNPRHLVRRRGQEARLRCSPMKGHSHVYWYRQLPEEGLKFMVYLQKENIIDESGMPKERFSAEFPKEGPSILRIQQVVRGDSAAYFCASSPLITDTEAFFGQGTRLTVV.

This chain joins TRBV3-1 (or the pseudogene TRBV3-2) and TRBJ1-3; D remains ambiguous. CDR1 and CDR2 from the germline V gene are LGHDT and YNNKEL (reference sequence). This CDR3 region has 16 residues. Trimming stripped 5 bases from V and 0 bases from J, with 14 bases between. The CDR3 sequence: CASSNTQQYSGNTIYF. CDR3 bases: TGTGCCAGCAGCAACACTCAACAGTACTCTGGAAACACCATATATTTT.

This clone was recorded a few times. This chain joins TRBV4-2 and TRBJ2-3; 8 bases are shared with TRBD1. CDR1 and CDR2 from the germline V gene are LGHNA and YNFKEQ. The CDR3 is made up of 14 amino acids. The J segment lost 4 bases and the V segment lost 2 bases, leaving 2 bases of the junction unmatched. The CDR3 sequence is CASSQRTGSDTQYF. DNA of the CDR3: TGTGCCAGCAGCCAACGGACAGGGTCAGATACGCAGTATTTT.

The CDR3 spells CATRDLNNEKLFF. CDR3 in DNA: TGTGCCACCCGGGACTTAAATAATGAAAAACTGTTTTTT. The chain recombines TRBV28 with TRBJ1-4; a weak D match, TRBD1 (5 bases). V was trimmed by 10 bases and J by 4 bases, leaving 13 bases between them. The germline V gene encodes CDR1 MDHEN and CDR2 SYDVKM. The CDR3 has 13 amino acids.

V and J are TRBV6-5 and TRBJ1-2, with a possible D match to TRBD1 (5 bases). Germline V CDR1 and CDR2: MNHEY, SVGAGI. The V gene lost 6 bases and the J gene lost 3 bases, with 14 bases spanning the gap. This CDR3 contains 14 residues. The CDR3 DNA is TGTGCCAGCAGATCACTCGGGGGGGACTATGGCTACACCTTC. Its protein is CASRSLGGDYGYTF.

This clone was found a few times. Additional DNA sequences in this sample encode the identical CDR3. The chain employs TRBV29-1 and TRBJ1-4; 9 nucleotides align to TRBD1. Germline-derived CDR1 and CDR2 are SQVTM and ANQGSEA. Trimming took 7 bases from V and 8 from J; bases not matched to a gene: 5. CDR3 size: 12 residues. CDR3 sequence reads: CSAGQGREKLFF. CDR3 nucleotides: TGCAGCGCGGGACAGGGCAGGGAAAAACTGTTTTTT.

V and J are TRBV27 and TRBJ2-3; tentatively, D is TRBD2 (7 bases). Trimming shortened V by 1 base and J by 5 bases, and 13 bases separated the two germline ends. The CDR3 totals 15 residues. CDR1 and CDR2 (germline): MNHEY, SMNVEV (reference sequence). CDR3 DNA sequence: TGTGCCAGCAGTTTATGGGGGGGGCAGGTAGATACGCAGTATTTT. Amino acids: CASSLWGGQVDTQYF.

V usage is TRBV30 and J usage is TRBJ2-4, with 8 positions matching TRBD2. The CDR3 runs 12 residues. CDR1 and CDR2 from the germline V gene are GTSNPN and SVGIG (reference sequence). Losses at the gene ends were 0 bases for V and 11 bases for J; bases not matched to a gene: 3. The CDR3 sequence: CAWSVDGGVQYF. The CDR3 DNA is TGTGCCTGGAGTGTCGACGGGGGGGTTCAGTACTTC.

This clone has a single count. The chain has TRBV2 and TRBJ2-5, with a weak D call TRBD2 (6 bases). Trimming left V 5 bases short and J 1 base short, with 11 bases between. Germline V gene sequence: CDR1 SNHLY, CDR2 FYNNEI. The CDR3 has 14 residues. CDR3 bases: TGTGCCAGCAGTCAACCGGGACTCCAAGAGACCCAGTACTTC. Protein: CASSQPGLQETQYF.

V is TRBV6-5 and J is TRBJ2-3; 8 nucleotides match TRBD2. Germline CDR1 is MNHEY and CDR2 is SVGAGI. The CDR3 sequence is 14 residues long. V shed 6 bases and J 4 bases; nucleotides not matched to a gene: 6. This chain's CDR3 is CASRPGLEADTQYF. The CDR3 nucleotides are TGTGCCAGCAGACCGGGACTAGAGGCAGATACGCAGTATTTT.

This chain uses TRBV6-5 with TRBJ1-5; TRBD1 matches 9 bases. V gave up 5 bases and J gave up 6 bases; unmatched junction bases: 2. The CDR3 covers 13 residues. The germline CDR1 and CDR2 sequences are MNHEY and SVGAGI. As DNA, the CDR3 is TGTGCCAGCAGTCCGGACAGGGGTCAGCCCCAGCATTTT. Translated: CASSPDRGQPQHF.

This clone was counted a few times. DNA of the CDR3: TGTGCCTGCCTCTCAGGGACAGGGAACGAAAAACTGTTTTTT. Translating gives CACLSGTGNEKLFF. The V gene is TRBV30, the J gene TRBJ1-4, with TRBD1 matching 9 bases. Germline V CDR1 and CDR2: GTSNPN, SVGIG (reference sequence). This CDR3 has 14 residues. Unmatched junction bases numbered 10, after V lost 6 bases and J lost 8 bases.

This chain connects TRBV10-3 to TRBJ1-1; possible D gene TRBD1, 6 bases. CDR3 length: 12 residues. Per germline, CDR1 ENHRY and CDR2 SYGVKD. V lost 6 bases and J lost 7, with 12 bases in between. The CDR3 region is CAIRGASDEAFF. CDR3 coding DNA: TGTGCCATCAGGGGGGCCTCGGATGAAGCTTTCTTT.

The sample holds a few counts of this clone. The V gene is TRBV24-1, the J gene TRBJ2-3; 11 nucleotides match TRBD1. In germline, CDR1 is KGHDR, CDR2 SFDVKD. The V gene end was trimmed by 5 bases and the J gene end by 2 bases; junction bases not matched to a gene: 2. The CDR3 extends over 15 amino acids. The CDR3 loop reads CATSADRGHTDTQYF. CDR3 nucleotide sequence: TGTGCCACCAGTGCGGACAGGGGGCACACAGATACGCAGTATTTT.

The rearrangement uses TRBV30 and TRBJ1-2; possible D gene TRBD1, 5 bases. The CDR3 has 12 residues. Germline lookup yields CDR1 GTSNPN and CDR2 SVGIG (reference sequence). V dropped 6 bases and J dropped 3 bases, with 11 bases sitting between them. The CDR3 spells CACLGTYYGYTF. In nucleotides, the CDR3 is TGTGCCTGCCTCGGGACTTACTATGGCTACACCTTC.

The CDR3 reads CASSPGQGASGYTF. Here the CDR3 DNA reads TGTGCCAGCAGTCCCGGGCAGGGGGCGTCGGGCTACACCTTC. The rearrangement uses TRBV6-6 and TRBJ1-2, with TRBD1 identical over 8 bases. The trim removed 5 bases at V and 8 bases at J, leaving 10 bases unmatched. Germline V gene sequence: CDR1 MNHNY, CDR2 SVGAGI (reference sequence). This CDR3 is built from 14 residues.

CDR3 residues: CASSLKWGATNEKLFF. The CDR3 nucleotides are TGTGCCAGCAGCTTAAAGTGGGGAGCAACTAATGAAAAACTGTTTTTT. J is TRBJ1-4 and V is TRBV7-9; D is undetermined. The CDR3 runs 16 residues. Deletions cut 2 bases from V and 0 bases from J, with 10 bases between. Germline-derived CDR1 and CDR2 are SEHNR and FQNEAQ (reference sequence).

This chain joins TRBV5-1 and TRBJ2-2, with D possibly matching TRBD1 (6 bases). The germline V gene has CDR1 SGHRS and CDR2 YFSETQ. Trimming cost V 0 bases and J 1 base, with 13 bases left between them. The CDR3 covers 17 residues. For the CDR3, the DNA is TGCGCCAGCAGCTTGGGGGGGCTAGACAGGAACACCGGGGAGCTGTTTTTT. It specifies CASSLGGLDRNTGELFF.

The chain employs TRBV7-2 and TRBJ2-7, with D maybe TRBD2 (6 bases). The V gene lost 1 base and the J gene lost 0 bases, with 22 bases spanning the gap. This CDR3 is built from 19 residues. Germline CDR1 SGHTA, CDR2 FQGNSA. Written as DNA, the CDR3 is TGTGCCAGCAGCTTAGTATGGTCCTTTGGGGGGTCCACCTCCTACGAGCAGTACTTC. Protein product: CASSLVWSFGGSTSYEQYF.

This chain's CDR3 is CASSSQGITGELFF. CDR3 in DNA: TGTGCCAGCAGCTCCCAGGGGATCACCGGGGAGCTGTTTTTT. The chain links TRBV7-9 to TRBJ2-2; TRBD1 might be the D (6 bases). Deletions cut 4 bases from V and 4 bases from J, with 10 bases between. Germline V gives CDR1 SEHNR, CDR2 FQNEAQ (reference sequence). There are 14 residues in the CDR3.

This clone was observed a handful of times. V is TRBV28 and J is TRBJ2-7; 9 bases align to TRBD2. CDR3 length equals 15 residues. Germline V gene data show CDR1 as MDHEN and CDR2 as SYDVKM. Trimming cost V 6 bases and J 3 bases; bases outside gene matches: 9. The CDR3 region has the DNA TGTGCCAGCAGCCGCGGGGGGGCCGAGATCTACGAGCAGTACTTC. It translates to CASSRGGAEIYEQYF.

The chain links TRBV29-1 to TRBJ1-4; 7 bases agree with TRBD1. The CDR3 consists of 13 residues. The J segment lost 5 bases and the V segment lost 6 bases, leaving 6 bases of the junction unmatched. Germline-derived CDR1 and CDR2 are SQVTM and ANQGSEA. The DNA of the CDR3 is TGCAGCGTGGCGGGACAGCCGAATGAAAAACTGTTTTTT. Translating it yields CSVAGQPNEKLFF.

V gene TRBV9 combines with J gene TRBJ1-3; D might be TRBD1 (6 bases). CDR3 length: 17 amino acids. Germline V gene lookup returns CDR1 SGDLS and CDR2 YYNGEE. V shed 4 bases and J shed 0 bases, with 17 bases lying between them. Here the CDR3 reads CASSTRGATVSGNTIYF. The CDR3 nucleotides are TGTGCCAGCAGCACGCGGGGGGCCACAGTCTCTGGAAACACCATATATTTT.

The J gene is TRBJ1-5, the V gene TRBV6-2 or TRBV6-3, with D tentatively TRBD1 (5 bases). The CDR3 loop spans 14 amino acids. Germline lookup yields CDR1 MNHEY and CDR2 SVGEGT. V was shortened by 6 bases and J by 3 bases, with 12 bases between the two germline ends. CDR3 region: CASSRDRINQPQHF. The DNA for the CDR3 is TGTGCCAGCAGCAGAGACAGAATCAATCAGCCCCAGCATTTT.

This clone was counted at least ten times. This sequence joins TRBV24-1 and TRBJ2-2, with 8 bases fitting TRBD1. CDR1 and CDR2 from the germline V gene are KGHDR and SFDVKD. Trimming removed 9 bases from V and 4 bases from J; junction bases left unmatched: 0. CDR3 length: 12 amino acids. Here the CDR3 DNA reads TGTGCCACCGGACAGGGCACCGGGGAGCTGTTTTTT. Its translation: CATGQGTGELFF.

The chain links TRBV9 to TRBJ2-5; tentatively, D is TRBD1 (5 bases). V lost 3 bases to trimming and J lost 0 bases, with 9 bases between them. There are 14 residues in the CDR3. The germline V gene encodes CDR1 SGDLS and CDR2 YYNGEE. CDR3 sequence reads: CASSEGLNQETQYF. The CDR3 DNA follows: TGTGCCAGCAGCGAGGGGTTGAACCAAGAGACCCAGTACTTC.